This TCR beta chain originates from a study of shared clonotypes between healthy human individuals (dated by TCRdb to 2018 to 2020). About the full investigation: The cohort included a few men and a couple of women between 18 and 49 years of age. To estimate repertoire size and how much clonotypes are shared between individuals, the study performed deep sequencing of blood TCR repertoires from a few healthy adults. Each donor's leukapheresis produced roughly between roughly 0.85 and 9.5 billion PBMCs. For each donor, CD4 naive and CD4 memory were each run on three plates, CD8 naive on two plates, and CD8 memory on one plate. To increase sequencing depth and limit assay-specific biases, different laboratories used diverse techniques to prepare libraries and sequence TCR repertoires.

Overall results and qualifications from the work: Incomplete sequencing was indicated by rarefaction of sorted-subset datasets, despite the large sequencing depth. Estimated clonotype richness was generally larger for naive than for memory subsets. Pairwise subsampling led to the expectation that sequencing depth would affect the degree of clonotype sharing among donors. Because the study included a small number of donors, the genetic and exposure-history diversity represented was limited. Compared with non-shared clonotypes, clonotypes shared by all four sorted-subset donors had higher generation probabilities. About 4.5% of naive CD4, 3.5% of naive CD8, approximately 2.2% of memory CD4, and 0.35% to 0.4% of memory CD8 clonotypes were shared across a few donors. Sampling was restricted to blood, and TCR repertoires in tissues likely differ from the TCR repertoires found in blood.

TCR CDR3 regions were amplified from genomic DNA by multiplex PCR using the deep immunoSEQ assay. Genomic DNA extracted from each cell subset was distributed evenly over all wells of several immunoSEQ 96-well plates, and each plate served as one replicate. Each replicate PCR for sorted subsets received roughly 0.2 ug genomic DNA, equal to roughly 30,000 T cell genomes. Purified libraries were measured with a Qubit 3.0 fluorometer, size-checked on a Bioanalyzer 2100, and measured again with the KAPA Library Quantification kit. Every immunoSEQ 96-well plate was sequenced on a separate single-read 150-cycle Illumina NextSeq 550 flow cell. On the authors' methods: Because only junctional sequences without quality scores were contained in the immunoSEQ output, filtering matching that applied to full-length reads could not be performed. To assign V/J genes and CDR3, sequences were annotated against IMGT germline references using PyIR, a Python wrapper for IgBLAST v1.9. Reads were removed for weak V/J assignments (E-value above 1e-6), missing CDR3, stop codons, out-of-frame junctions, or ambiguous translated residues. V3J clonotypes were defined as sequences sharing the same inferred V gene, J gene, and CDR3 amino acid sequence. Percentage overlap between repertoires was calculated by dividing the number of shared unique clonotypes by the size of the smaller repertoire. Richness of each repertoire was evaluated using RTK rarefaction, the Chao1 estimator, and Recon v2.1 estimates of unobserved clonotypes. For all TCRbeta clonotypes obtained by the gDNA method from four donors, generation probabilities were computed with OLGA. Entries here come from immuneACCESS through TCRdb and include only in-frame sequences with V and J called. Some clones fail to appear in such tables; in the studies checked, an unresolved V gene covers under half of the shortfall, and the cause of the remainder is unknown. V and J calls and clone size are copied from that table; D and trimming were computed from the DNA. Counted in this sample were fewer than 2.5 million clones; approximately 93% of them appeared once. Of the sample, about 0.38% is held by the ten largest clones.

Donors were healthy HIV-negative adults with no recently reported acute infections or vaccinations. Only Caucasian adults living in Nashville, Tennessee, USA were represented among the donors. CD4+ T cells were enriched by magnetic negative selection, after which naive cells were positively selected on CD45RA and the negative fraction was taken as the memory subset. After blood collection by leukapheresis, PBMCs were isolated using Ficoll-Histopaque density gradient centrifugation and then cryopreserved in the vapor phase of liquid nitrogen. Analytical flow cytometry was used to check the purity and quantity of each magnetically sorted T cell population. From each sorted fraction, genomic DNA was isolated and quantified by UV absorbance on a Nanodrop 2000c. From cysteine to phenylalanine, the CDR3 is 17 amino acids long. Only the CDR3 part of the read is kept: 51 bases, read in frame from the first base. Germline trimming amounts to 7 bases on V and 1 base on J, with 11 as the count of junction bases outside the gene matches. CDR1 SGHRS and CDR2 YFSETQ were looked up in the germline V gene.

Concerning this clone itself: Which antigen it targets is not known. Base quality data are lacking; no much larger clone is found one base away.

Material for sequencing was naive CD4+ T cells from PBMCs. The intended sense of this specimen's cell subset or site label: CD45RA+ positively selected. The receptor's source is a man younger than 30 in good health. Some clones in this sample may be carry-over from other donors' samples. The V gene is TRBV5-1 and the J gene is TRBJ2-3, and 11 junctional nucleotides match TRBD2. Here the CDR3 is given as CASRPGTSGQGTDTQYF. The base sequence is TGCGCCAGCCGGCCCGGGACTAGCGGCCAGGGCACAGATACGCAGTATTTT.